Listed below are T cell receptor beta chains from one sample, sequenced in a study of cytomegalovirus exposure and HLA in healthy donors. Method: immunoSEQ multiplex PCR; TCRdb's copy keeps in-frame clones and lacks some. Here the sample spans 70,000 to 90,000 clones, roughly 73% being singletons. Specimen: PBMCs. Receptors were obtained from a man in his forties in good health and CMV-seronegative. Each CDR3 is given with its conserved first and last residue. Each record gives: V gene, J gene, D gene, clone size, CDR3 DNA, CDR3 protein. A D gene is named only where the DNA matches it firmly. Size values are once, few and many counts, or a class for expanded clones, and some rows have none.

v_gene: TRBV7-9; j_gene: TRBJ1-6; d_gene: TRBD1; abundance: few; CDR3nt: TGTGCCAGCAGCCCTCCGGGACAGAATTCACCCCTCCACTTT; CDR3aa: CASSPPGQNSPLHF
v_gene: TRBV15; j_gene: TRBJ1-6; d_gene: -; abundance: -; CDR3nt: TGCGCCACCAGCAGAATACTGAATATGAATTCACCCCTCCACTTT; CDR3aa: CATSRILNMNSPLHF
v_gene: TRBV29-1; j_gene: TRBJ1-5; d_gene: -; abundance: -; CDR3nt: TGCAGCGTTGCGTCGGGTTTCAATCAGCCCCAGCATTTT; CDR3aa: CSVASGFNQPQHF
v_gene: TRBV5-6; j_gene: TRBJ1-3; d_gene: TRBD1; abundance: -; CDR3nt: TGTGCCAGCAGCAGTACAGGGGCTGGAAACACCATATATTTT; CDR3aa: CASSSTGAGNTIYF
v_gene: TRBV6-1; j_gene: TRBJ1-2; d_gene: -; abundance: -; CDR3nt: TGTGCCAGCAATGGACAGACGGTCTATGGCTACACCTTC; CDR3aa: CASNGQTVYGYTF
v_gene: TRBV13; j_gene: TRBJ2-7; d_gene: -; abundance: -; CDR3nt: TGTGCCAGCAGCTTAGGCCTCCACGAGCAGTACTTC; CDR3aa: CASSLGLHEQYF
v_gene: TRBV7-8; j_gene: TRBJ2-1; d_gene: TRBD1; abundance: -; CDR3nt: TGTGCCAGCAGTTCGAGCACAGGGGGTGTCTACAATGAGCAGTTCTTC; CDR3aa: CASSSSTGGVYNEQFF
v_gene: TRBV4-1; j_gene: TRBJ2-3; d_gene: -; abundance: -; CDR3nt: TGCGCCAGCAATAAGGCGGGGACGGGAGATACGCAGTATTTT; CDR3aa: CASNKAGTGDTQYF
v_gene: TRBV11-2; j_gene: TRBJ2-7; d_gene: -; abundance: few; CDR3nt: TGTGCCAGCAGCCCCTTCCGGGAGTCCCTTTACGAGCAGTACTTC; CDR3aa: CASSPFRESLYEQYF
v_gene: TRBV5-1; j_gene: TRBJ1-1; d_gene: TRBD1; abundance: few; CDR3nt: TGCGCCAGCAGCTTGGGGACAGGAACCACTGAAGCTTTCTTT; CDR3aa: CASSLGTGTTEAFF
v_gene: TRBV27; j_gene: TRBJ2-7; d_gene: TRBD1; abundance: -; CDR3nt: TGTGCCAGCAGTTTAAGGCACAGGGGTCTCGCGGGCAGGGCCGGTAGCCAGGAGCAGTACTTC; CDR3aa: CASSLRHRGLAGRAGSQEQYF
v_gene: TRBV19; j_gene: TRBJ2-7; d_gene: -; abundance: few; CDR3nt: TGTGCCAGTAGTCCACAGAGCTCCTACGAGCAGTACTTC; CDR3aa: CASSPQSSYEQYF
v_gene: TRBV19; j_gene: TRBJ1-5; d_gene: -; abundance: -; CDR3nt: TGTGCCAGTAAAACACAATATAGCAATCAGCCCCAGCATTTT; CDR3aa: CASKTQYSNQPQHF
v_gene: TRBV15; j_gene: TRBJ2-7; d_gene: -; abundance: -; CDR3nt: TGTGCCACCAGCAGGCCGGGGGCGGGAGACTACGAGCAGTACTTC; CDR3aa: CATSRPGAGDYEQYF
v_gene: TRBV7-9; j_gene: TRBJ1-2; d_gene: -; abundance: -; CDR3nt: TGTGCCAGCAGCGAATTCCCCGGGGAGGCTAACTATGGCTACACCTTC; CDR3aa: CASSEFPGEANYGYTF